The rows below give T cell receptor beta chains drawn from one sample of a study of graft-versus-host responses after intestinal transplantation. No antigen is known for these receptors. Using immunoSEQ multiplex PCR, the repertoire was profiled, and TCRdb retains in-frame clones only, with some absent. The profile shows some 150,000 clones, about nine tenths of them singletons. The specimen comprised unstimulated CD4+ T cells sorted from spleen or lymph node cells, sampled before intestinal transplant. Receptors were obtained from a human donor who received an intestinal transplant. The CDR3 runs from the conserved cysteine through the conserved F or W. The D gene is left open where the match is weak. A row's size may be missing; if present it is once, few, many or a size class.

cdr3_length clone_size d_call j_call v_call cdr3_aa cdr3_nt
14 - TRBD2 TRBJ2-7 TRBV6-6 CASSYQAGGGEQYF TGTGCCAGCAGTTACCAAGCGGGAGGTGGCGAGCAGTACTTC
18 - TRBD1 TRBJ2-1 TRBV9 CASSVGYPGQGGYNEQFF TGTGCCAGCAGCGTAGGTTACCCGGGACAGGGAGGGTACAATGAGCAGTTCTTC
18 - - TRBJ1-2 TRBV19 CASSPTGFRINPNYGYTF TGTGCCAGTAGTCCCACAGGGTTTCGTATCAACCCTAACTATGGCTACACCTTC
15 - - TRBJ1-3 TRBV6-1 CASRASFAARNTIYF TGTGCCAGCAGAGCTAGCTTCGCAGCCAGAAACACCATATATTTT
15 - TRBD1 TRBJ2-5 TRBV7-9 CASSLLRQGQETQYF TGTGCCAGCAGCTTATTGAGACAGGGGCAGGAGACCCAGTACTTC
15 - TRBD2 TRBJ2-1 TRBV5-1 CASSFPSGGDNEQFF TGCGCCAGCAGCTTCCCTAGCGGAGGCGACAATGAGCAGTTCTTC
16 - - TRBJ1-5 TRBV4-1 CASSPPLGGRNQPQHF TGCGCCAGCAGCCCACCTCTCGGGGGTAGGAATCAGCCCCAGCATTTT
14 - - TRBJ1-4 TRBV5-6 CASTPFEDQEKLFF TGTGCCAGCACGCCCTTCGAAGACCAAGAAAAACTGTTTTTT
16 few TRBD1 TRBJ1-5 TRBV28 CASSPHQAGGYQPQHF TGTGCCAGCAGTCCTCACCAGGCAGGGGGTTATCAGCCCCAGCATTTT
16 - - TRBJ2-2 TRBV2 CASRWDSGTQTGELFF TGTGCCAGCAGGTGGGACTCCGGGACTCAAACCGGGGAGCTGTTTTTT
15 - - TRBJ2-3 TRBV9 CASSVDPFSTDTQYF TGTGCCAGCAGCGTAGATCCTTTCTCCACAGATACGCAGTATTTT
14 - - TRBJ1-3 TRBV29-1 CSASETGAGNTIYF TGCAGCGCATCCGAAACTGGGGCTGGAAACACCATATATTTT
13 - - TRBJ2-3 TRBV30 CAWSVRGTDTQYF TGTGCCTGGTCCGTTCGAGGTACAGATACGCAGTATTTT
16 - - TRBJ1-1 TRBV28 CASSLTRDTRGREAFF TGTGCCAGCAGTTTAACCCGGGACACCCGGGGCAGAGAAGCTTTCTTT
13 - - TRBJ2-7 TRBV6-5 CASSPRGLYEQYF TGTGCCAGCAGTCCCAGGGGTCTCTACGAGCAGTACTTC
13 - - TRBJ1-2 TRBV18 CASSRGSFYGYTF TGTGCCAGCTCAAGGGGGAGCTTCTATGGCTACACCTTC
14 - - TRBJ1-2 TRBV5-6 CASSLAGPFYGYTF TGTGCCAGCAGCTTGGCAGGGCCCTTCTATGGCTACACCTTC
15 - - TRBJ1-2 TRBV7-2 CASSLARGANYGYTF TGTGCCAGCAGCCTTGCCCGAGGGGCTAACTATGGCTACACCTTC
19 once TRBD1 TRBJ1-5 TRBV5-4 CASSFNRDRGRIGNQPQHF TGTGCCAGCAGCTTTAACCGGGACAGGGGTCGCATTGGCAATCAGCCCCAGCATTTT
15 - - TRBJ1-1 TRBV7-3 CASSLMAGKSTEAFF TGTGCCAGCAGCTTAATGGCGGGAAAGAGCACTGAAGCTTTCTTT
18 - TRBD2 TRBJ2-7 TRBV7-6 CASSLEFGGGLLSYEQYF TGTGCCAGCAGCTTAGAGTTTGGGGGAGGGCTTCTCTCCTACGAGCAGTACTTC
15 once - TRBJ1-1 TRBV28 CASNLMGRPNTEAFF TGTGCCAGCAATCTAATGGGACGCCCGAACACTGAAGCTTTCTTT
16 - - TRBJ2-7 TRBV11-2 CASSRAPQGQNYEQYF TGTGCCAGCAGCAGAGCCCCGCAGGGACAAAACTACGAGCAGTACTTC
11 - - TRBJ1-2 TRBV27 CASSQGYGYTF TGTGCCAGCAGTCAGGGGTATGGCTACACCTTC
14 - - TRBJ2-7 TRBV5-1 CASSPYDSSYEQYF TGCGCCAGCAGCCCGTACGACAGTTCCTACGAGCAGTACTTC
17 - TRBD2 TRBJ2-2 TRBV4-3 CASSQERLAGNTGELFF TGCGCCAGCAGCCAAGAAAGACTAGCGGGAAACACCGGGGAGCTGTTTTTT
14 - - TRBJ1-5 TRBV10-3 CAVQRTLDDQPQHF TGTGCCGTTCAAAGGACATTGGATGATCAGCCCCAGCATTTT
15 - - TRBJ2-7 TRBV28 CASSSPSEGTYEQYF TGTGCCAGCAGTAGCCCTAGCGAAGGGACCTACGAGCAGTACTTC
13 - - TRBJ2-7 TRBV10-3 CAISSAPTYEQYF TGTGCCATCAGTTCTGCCCCTACCTACGAGCAGTACTTC
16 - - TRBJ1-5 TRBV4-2 CASSQAQEDSNQPQHF TGTGCCAGCAGCCAAGCTCAGGAAGACAGCAATCAGCCCCAGCATTTT
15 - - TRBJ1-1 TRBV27 CASSFQPQGMAEAFF TGTGCCAGCAGTTTCCAGCCCCAGGGAATGGCTGAAGCTTTCTTT
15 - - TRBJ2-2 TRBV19 CASSIYPANTGELFF TGTGCCAGTAGTATTTATCCCGCGAACACCGGGGAGCTGTTTTTT
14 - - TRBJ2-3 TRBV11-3 CASSFRAAGDTQYF TGTGCCAGCAGCTTCCGGGCCGCGGGGGATACGCAGTATTTT
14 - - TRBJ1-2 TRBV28 CASSLSGQGNGYTF TGTGCCAGCAGTTTATCCGGGCAGGGAAATGGCTACACCTTC
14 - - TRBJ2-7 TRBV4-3 CASSQDGWAYEQYF TGCGCCAGCAGCCAAGATGGGTGGGCCTACGAGCAGTACTTC
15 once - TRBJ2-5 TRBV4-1 CASSQWAESQETQYF TGCGCCAGCAGCCAATGGGCAGAAAGCCAAGAGACCCAGTACTTC
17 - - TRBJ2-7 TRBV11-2 CASSLDLIGERTYEQYF TGTGCCAGCAGCTTAGATCTAATCGGGGAGAGAACCTACGAGCAGTACTTC
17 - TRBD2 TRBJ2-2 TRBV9 CASSLLPLAGETGELFF TGTGCCAGCAGCCTCCTACCGCTAGCGGGAGAAACCGGGGAGCTGTTTTTT
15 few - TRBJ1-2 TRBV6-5 CASSYSRGGEYGYTF TGTGCCAGCAGTTACTCAAGAGGGGGGGAGTATGGCTACACCTTC
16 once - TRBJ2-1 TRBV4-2 CASSQESTGSYNEQFF TGTGCCAGCAGCCAAGAGTCCACCGGGAGCTACAATGAGCAGTTCTTC
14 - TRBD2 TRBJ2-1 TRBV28 CASSWTSGYNEQFF TGTGCCAGCAGTTGGACTAGCGGATACAACGAGCAGTTCTTC